The 12 T cell receptor beta chains in this list originate from one sample, sequenced in a study of blood T cell repertoires in COVID-19. Assay: immunoSEQ multiplex PCR; the TCRdb copy retains only in-frame clones and omits some. The data hold 250,000 or so clones, with roughly 90% observed a single time. Sequencing was performed on PBMCs or T cells enriched from blood (not recorded which). These receptors were obtained from a man in his forties who had been exposed to COVID-19.

A few counts support this clone. This sequence joins TRBV10-3 and TRBJ1-5; a weak D match, TRBD1 (6 bases). With 8 bases removed from V and 4 bases from J, the gap between germline ends came to 15 bases. CDR1 ENHRY and CDR2 SYGVKD come from the germline V gene. The CDR3 is 14 amino acids. CDR3 coding DNA: TGTGCCATCGGATACGGGGACAATAATCAGCCCCAGCATTTT. Translation gives CAIGYGDNNQPQHF.

The chain links TRBV23-1 to TRBJ1-6, with 7 bases identical to TRBD1. TRBV23-1 carries the ORF label, with uncertain function. This CDR3 region has 17 residues. V shed 4 bases and J 9 bases; nucleotides not matched to a gene: 15. CDR3 in amino acids: CASSRNRLDREVSPLHF. The DNA for the CDR3 is TGCGCCAGCAGTCGCAACCGTCTCGACAGGGAGGTTTCACCCCTCCACTTT.

The rearrangement joins TRBV5-4 to TRBJ2-7; TRBD1 agrees at 8 bases. CDR3 length: 14 residues. V lost 4 bases to trimming and J lost 2 bases; unmatched junction nucleotides: 5. Germline values: CDR1 SGHNT, CDR2 YYREEE (reference sequence). The CDR3 reads CASSPRDRPYEQYF. The DNA for the CDR3 is TGTGCCAGCAGCCCCCGGGACAGGCCCTACGAGCAGTACTTC.

The genes are TRBV9 and TRBJ1-3; possibly TRBD1 for D (6 bases). Germline V gene lookup returns CDR1 SGDLS and CDR2 YYNGEE. The CDR3 runs 15 residues. The V end lost 6 bases, the J end lost 3 bases, and 16 bases lay between the germline ends. The DNA of the CDR3 is TGTGCCAGCAACCCAAGGGGGTCCTTTGGAAACACCATATATTTT. This sequence encodes CASNPRGSFGNTIYF.

In this sample, this clone turned up a few times. The chain couples TRBV2 to TRBJ2-7; TRBD2 aligns across 12 bases. The CDR3 totals 14 residues. V lost 6 bases to trimming and J lost 3 bases; unmatched junction nucleotides: 3. Per the germline V gene, CDR1 is SNHLY and CDR2 is FYNNEI. In nucleotides, the CDR3 is TGTGCCAGCAGCTCGACTAGCGGGAGCTACGAGCAGTACTTC. Its protein product is CASSSTSGSYEQYF.

This clone was recorded only once. This chain joins TRBV28 and TRBJ1-1; 8 bases are a match to TRBD1. Germline V gene data show CDR1 as MDHEN and CDR2 as SYDVKM. This CDR3 contains 17 residues. Unmatched junction bases numbered 9, after V lost 3 bases and J lost 0 bases. The DNA for the CDR3 is TGTGCCAGCAGTTTTGGTGCAGGGGGCGGTTTGAACACTGAAGCTTTCTTT. Translated: CASSFGAGGGLNTEAFF.

The genes are TRBV6-5 and TRBJ1-5; 10 bases line up with TRBD1. Germline CDR1 MNHEY, CDR2 SVGAGI. The junction had 11 bases not matched to a gene; V was cut back by 8 bases and J by 7 bases. The CDR3 is made up of 15 amino acids. DNA for the CDR3: TGTGCCAGCTGTTCCGGGACAGGGGTCGGCCAGCCCCAGCATTTT. Translation: CASCSGTGVGQPQHF.

V is TRBV7-9 and J is TRBJ2-7; D gene ambiguous. The CDR3 runs to 14 residues. V was shortened by 5 bases and J by 5 bases, with 16 bases between the two germline ends. Germline-derived CDR1 and CDR2 are SEHNR and FQNEAQ (reference sequence). In DNA, the CDR3 is TGTGCCAGCAGCACTACTCGTGGGTTGGACGAGCAGTACTTC. This encodes CASSTTRGLDEQYF. The whole variable domain, remainder taken from reference TRBV7-9 and TRBJ2-7, is DTGVSQNPRHKITKRGQNVTFRCDPISEHNRLYWYRQTLGQGPEFLTYFQNEAQLEKSRLLSDRFSAERPKGSFSTLEIQRTEQGDSAMYLCASSTTRGLDEQYFGPGTRLTVT.

This clone has a handful of counts. The CDR3 coding sequence is TGCGCCAGCAGTGAGGGTGGGCTAGCAGACGAGCAGTACTTC. Encoded protein: CASSEGGLADEQYF. The chain uses TRBV10-1 and TRBJ2-7; a possible D gene is TRBD2 (5 bases). Trimming cost V 2 bases and J 5 bases, with 13 bases left between them. Per germline, CDR1 WNHNN and CDR2 SYGVQD (reference sequence). The CDR3 spans 14 residues.

The genes are TRBV20-1 and TRBJ1-2; D may be TRBD1 (6 bases). Trimming cost V 3 bases and J 4 bases, with 15 bases left between them. Germline CDR1 DFQATT, CDR2 SNEGSKA (reference sequence). The CDR3 spans 14 residues. CDR3 loop: CSASYGDTSYGYTF. DNA of the CDR3: TGCAGTGCTAGTTACGGGGACACGAGCTATGGCTACACCTTC.

This chain links TRBV4-1 with TRBJ2-1, with TRBD1 matching 8 bases. Trimming removed 3 bases from V and 7 bases from J; junction bases left unmatched: 8. Germline CDR1 and CDR2: MGHRA and YSYEKL. This CDR3 has 15 amino acids. The CDR3 spells CASSHSDRAENEQFF. DNA of the CDR3: TGCGCCAGCAGCCACTCGGACAGGGCTGAGAATGAGCAGTTCTTC.

The chain joins TRBV28 to TRBJ2-7, with D tentatively TRBD2 (6 bases). The CDR3 sequence is 15 residues long. Trimming cost V 5 bases and J 0 bases, with 14 bases left between them. From germline, CDR1 is MDHEN and CDR2 SYDVKM. CDR3 coding DNA: TGTGCCAGCAGTACATCTAGCGTGAGCTCCTACGAGCAGTACTTC. This codes for CASSTSSVSSYEQYF.